This T cell receptor (beta chain) stems from a study of response to subunit inactivated influenza vaccine. Study findings and constraints: Few new T cells, the authors suggested, are recruited by each seasonal influenza vaccination.

Points on this clonotype: Its antigen is still unknown.

Germline CDR1 reads SNHLY; CDR2 reads FYNNEI. The CDR3 loop spans 14 amino acids. With 4 bases removed from V and 6 bases from J, the gap between germline ends came to 13 bases. TCRdb re-called the RT-PCR reads with MiXCR, one entry per CDR3 protein. Of about 700,000 distinct CDR3 sequences listed, around 13% are singletons. The chain carries TRBV2 and TRBJ2-1; D gene ambiguous. This receptor was taken from a man in his forties or fifties who received an inactivated influenza vaccine. The sample here was PBMCs from blood, taken 14 days before vaccination. This CDR3 is CASSGYLQANEQFF. CDR3 nucleotides: TGTGCCAGCAGTGGGTACCTGCAGGCCAATGAGCAGTTCTTC.